These 29 T cell receptor beta chains were sequenced from one sample in a study of T cell responses to AZD1222 COVID-19 vaccine. TCRdb's copy holds only in-frame clones and misses some; the assay was immunoSEQ multiplex PCR. The sample consists of 99,000 or so clones, approximately 87% of them appearing once. This material consisted of peripheral blood, taken on day 0 of AZD1222 vaccination. These receptors originate from an adult in good health.

The rearrangement joins TRBV4-2 to TRBJ2-6; D call uncertain. The CDR3 runs 16 residues. Trimming took 4 bases from V and 0 from J, leaving 10 bases between them. CDR1 LGHNA and CDR2 YNFKEQ come from the germline V gene. CDR3 nucleotides: TGTGCCAGCAGCCTTCTGACCAGCTCTGGGGCCAACGTCCTGACTTTC. Protein: CASSLLTSSGANVLTF.

The CDR3 sequence: CASSWTSGTGELFF. CDR3 in DNA: TGCGCCAGCAGCTGGACTAGCGGGACCGGGGAGCTGTTTTTT. The chain is built from TRBV5-1 and TRBJ2-2; 11 bases match TRBD2. J gave up 5 bases and V 3 bases, and 0 bases lay outside the gene matches. Germline V gives CDR1 SGHRS, CDR2 YFSETQ. CDR3 length equals 14 residues.

V and J are TRBV18 and TRBJ1-1; D gene uncertain. V gave up 3 bases and J gave up 1 base, with 6 bases separating them. CDR1 is KGHSH and CDR2 is LQKENI in the germline V gene. The length of the CDR3 is 13 residues. The CDR3 region is CASSPGGNTEAFF. In DNA, the CDR3 is TGTGCCAGCTCACCGGGAGGGAACACTGAAGCTTTCTTT.

J is TRBJ2-3 and V is TRBV6-5; D might be TRBD2 (5 bases). Trimming removed 3 bases at V and 5 bases at J, with 18 bases between. The germline V gene encodes CDR1 MNHEY and CDR2 SVGAGI. The CDR3 has 16 amino acids. The CDR3: CASSYNAEGWGDTQYF. CDR3 DNA: TGTGCCAGCAGTTATAACGCAGAGGGATGGGGAGATACGCAGTATTTT.

The chain combines TRBV10-3 with TRBJ2-7; D perhaps matches TRBD1 (6 bases). Germline V gene lookup returns CDR1 ENHRY and CDR2 SYGVKD. The CDR3 runs 13 residues. Deletions cut 6 bases from V and 2 bases from J, with 11 bases between. The CDR3: CAISPRGPYEQYF. The CDR3 DNA sequence: TGTGCCATCAGCCCCAGGGGTCCCTACGAGCAGTACTTC.

The rearrangement joins TRBV2 to TRBJ1-2, with D possibly TRBD1 on 6 matching bases. V was shortened by 6 bases and J by 5 bases, with 19 bases between the two germline ends. This CDR3 region has 15 residues. Germline V lookup: CDR1 SNHLY, CDR2 FYNNEI. The CDR3 region is CASSGTTRPSYGYTF. The CDR3 DNA reads TGTGCCAGCAGCGGGACAACAAGACCCTCTTATGGCTACACCTTC.

The V gene is TRBV7-8, the J gene TRBJ2-7, with TRBD1 identical over 9 bases. This CDR3 spans 15 amino acids. After removal of 3 bases from V and 2 bases from J, the junction contained 5 bases not matched to a gene. CDR1 is SGHVS and CDR2 is FQNEAQ in the germline V gene. The CDR3 loop reads CASSFQDRGAYEQYF. The CDR3 DNA sequence: TGTGCCAGCAGCTTTCAGGACAGGGGAGCCTACGAGCAGTACTTC.

The chain carries TRBV7-8 and TRBJ1-5; D perhaps matches TRBD1 (5 bases). V lost 5 bases to trimming and J lost 0 bases, with 23 bases between them. Germline V CDR1 and CDR2: SGHVS, FQNEAQ. The CDR3 covers 19 residues. The CDR3 is CASSAGRGGDYDSNQPQHF. The CDR3, as DNA: TGTGCCAGCAGCGCCGGAAGGGGAGGGGACTACGATAGCAATCAGCCCCAGCATTTT.

This clone is a singleton in its sample. The chain is built from TRBV27 and TRBJ2-7; a possible D gene is TRBD2 (5 bases). The V end lost 5 bases, the J end lost 2 bases, and 16 bases lay between the germline ends. CDR3 size: 15 residues. Per germline, CDR1 MNHEY and CDR2 SMNVEV (reference sequence). DNA of the CDR3: TGTGCCAGCAGTCCCCAGACCGGGAACCCCTACGAGCAGTACTTC. This gives the protein CASSPQTGNPYEQYF.

The chain joins TRBV27 to TRBJ2-7; 7 bases are shared with TRBD1. The germline CDR1 and CDR2 sequences are MNHEY and SMNVEV (reference sequence). V lost 8 bases, J lost 3 bases, and 7 bases stayed unmatched. The length of the CDR3 is 13 residues. The CDR3 region has the DNA TGTGCCAGCGGCAGACAGGGAAGCTACGAGCAGTACTTC. Amino acids: CASGRQGSYEQYF.

V and J are TRBV19 and TRBJ1-2, with a weak D call TRBD1 (6 bases). This CDR3 is 13 amino acids long. Germline assignment: CDR1 LNHDA and CDR2 SQIVND (reference sequence). The germline V and J ends were trimmed by 5 bases and 4 bases, with 11 bases remaining between them. The CDR3 coding sequence is TGTGCCAGTAGTCCCCAGGGGTTCTATGGCTACACCTTC. Residues: CASSPQGFYGYTF. Looking up the rest from reference TRBV19 and TRBJ1-2 gives the full variable domain: DGGITQSPKYLFRKEGQNVTLSCEQNLNHDAMYWYRQDPGQGLRLIYYSQIVNDFQKGDIAEGYSVSREKKESFPLTVTSAQKNPTAFYLCASSPQGFYGYTFGSGTRLTVV.

The chain uses TRBV11-3 and TRBJ1-2; TRBD1 matches at 7 bases. The CDR3 is 13 residues long. V trimming: 8 bases; J trimming: 4 bases; junction bases outside the gene matches: 7. CDR1 and CDR2 (germline): SGHNT, YENEEA. DNA for the CDR3: TGTGCCAGCCTGGACAGGACGACCTATGGCTACACCTTC. As protein: CASLDRTTYGYTF. Full variable domain (missing parts from reference TRBV11-3 and TRBJ1-2): EAGVVQSPRYKIIEKKQPVAFWCNPISGHNTLYWYLQNLGQGPELLIRYENEEAVDDSQLPKDRFSAERLKGVDSTLKIQPAELGDSAVYLCASLDRTTYGYTFGSGTRLTVV.

The genes are TRBV27 and TRBJ2-1; TRBD2 aligns across 8 bases. The germline gives CDR1 MNHEY, CDR2 SMNVEV (reference sequence). This CDR3 is built from 15 residues. Trimming at V came to 6 bases and at J to 9 bases, leaving 13 bases not matched to a gene. CDR3 coding DNA: TGTGCCAGCAGGCCACAAGAGGGACTAGACGTTGAGCAGTTCTTC. Its translation is CASRPQEGLDVEQFF.

The rearrangement uses TRBV5-4 and TRBJ2-7; maybe TRBD1 (5 bases). V lost 2 bases to trimming and J lost 4 bases, with 13 bases between them. The CDR3 is 14 amino acids. Germline V gene data show CDR1 as SGHNT and CDR2 as YYREEE (reference sequence). The CDR3 loop is CASSFQGSRYEQYF. As DNA, the CDR3 is TGTGCCAGCAGCTTCCAGGGATCTCGGTACGAGCAGTACTTC.

In this sample, this clone turned up a few times. The CDR3: CASSWGQGSSYEQYF. CDR3 bases: TGTGCCAGCAGCTGGGGACAGGGGAGCTCCTACGAGCAGTACTTC. This chain joins TRBV5-5 and TRBJ2-7, with 10 bases fitting TRBD1. This CDR3 region has 15 residues. J gave up 0 bases and V 3 bases, and 3 bases lay outside the gene matches. Germline V gene lookup returns CDR1 SGHKS and CDR2 YYEKEE (reference sequence).

J is TRBJ2-2 and V is TRBV14; D is undetermined. The CDR3 extends over 12 amino acids. The ends were cut back, 4 bases at V and 7 bases at J, with 7 bases in the middle. CDR1 is SGHDN and CDR2 is FVKESK in the germline V gene. The CDR3 protein is CASSPLSGELFF. CDR3 nucleotides: TGTGCCAGCAGCCCCCTCAGCGGGGAGCTGTTTTTT.

This clone was seen only once. The rearrangement joins TRBV5-4 to TRBJ1-6; TRBD1 matches 9 bases. Germline CDR1 SGHNT, CDR2 YYREEE (reference sequence). Trimming cost V 2 bases and J 7 bases; bases outside gene matches: 4. This CDR3 has 15 residues. The CDR3 here is CASSFRGQGNSPLHF. CDR3 nucleotide sequence: TGTGCCAGCAGCTTCCGCGGACAGGGGAATTCACCCCTCCACTTT.

The chain recombines TRBV24-1 with TRBJ1-5; D may be TRBD1 (6 bases). The CDR3 has 15 amino acids. With 4 bases removed from V and 4 bases from J, the gap between germline ends came to 13 bases. Germline lookup yields CDR1 KGHDR and CDR2 SFDVKD. DNA of the CDR3: TGTGCCACCAGTGAGGGGGGCGGATGGAATCAGCCCCAGCATTTT. This translates into CATSEGGGWNQPQHF.

J is TRBJ1-5 and V is TRBV18, with 7 bases identical to TRBD1. V dropped 2 bases and J dropped 5; count of bases not matched to a gene: 6. Germline CDR1 and CDR2: KGHSH and LQKENI. The CDR3 extends over 15 amino acids. The CDR3 region has the DNA TGTGCCAGCTCACCAAGACGTACAGGGGATCAGCCCCAGCATTTT. Protein product: CASSPRRTGDQPQHF.

The gene calls are TRBV2 and TRBJ2-2; possible D gene TRBD1, 6 bases. The CDR3 contains 15 residues. Looked up from germline, CDR1 is SNHLY and CDR2 is FYNNEI. Trimming shortened V by 4 bases and J by 6 bases, and 15 bases separated the two germline ends. The CDR3 loop is CASSGGSRGPGELFF. In DNA form, the CDR3 reads TGTGCCAGCAGTGGTGGTAGCAGGGGACCCGGGGAGCTGTTTTTT.

The chain employs TRBV11-1 and TRBJ1-1, with D possibly matching TRBD1 (5 bases). This CDR3 contains 13 residues. Germline V lookup: CDR1 SGHAT, CDR2 FQDESV (reference sequence). V dropped 6 bases and J dropped 7 bases, with 15 bases sitting between them. CDR3 in amino acids: CASSRQSGVEAFF. DNA for the CDR3: TGTGCCAGCAGTCGACAGTCAGGCGTTGAAGCTTTCTTT.

The chain recombines TRBV9 with TRBJ2-7; 16 bases line up with TRBD2. V lost 4 bases and J lost 6; bases outside the gene matches: 7. In germline, CDR1 is SGDLS, CDR2 YYNGEE. This CDR3 region has 16 residues. This CDR3 reads CASSKGLAGGKSEQYF. CDR3 bases: TGTGCCAGCAGCAAGGGACTAGCGGGAGGGAAGAGCGAGCAGTACTTC.

The chain employs TRBV13 and TRBJ1-4; 8 positions match TRBD1. Germline CDR1 PRHDT, CDR2 FYEKMQ (reference sequence). V shed 5 bases, J shed 8 bases, and the junction held 7 bases outside the gene matches. The CDR3 extends over 14 amino acids. The CDR3 sequence is CASSAPGGGEKLFF. The DNA of the CDR3 is TGTGCCAGCAGCGCCCCAGGGGGCGGAGAAAAACTGTTTTTT. Based on the CDR3 plus reference TRBV13 and TRBJ1-4, the full variable domain is AAGVIQSPRHLIKEKRETATLKCYPIPRHDTVYWYQQGPGQDPQFLISFYEKMQSDKGSIPDRFSAQQFSDYHSELNMSSLELGDSALYFCASSAPGGGEKLFFGSGTQLSVL.

The J gene is TRBJ2-7, the V gene TRBV2, with D perhaps being TRBD1 or TRBD2 (6 bases each). The V end was cut by 0 bases, the J end by 6 bases, with 12 bases between. From germline, CDR1 is SNHLY and CDR2 FYNNEI. CDR3 length: 14 amino acids. The CDR3 DNA sequence: TGTGCCAGCAGTGAAGCGCTTTCGGGGGCCGAGCAGTACTTC. The encoded protein is CASSEALSGAEQYF.

The chain combines TRBV6-5 with TRBJ1-3; D is unresolved. CDR3 length: 13 residues. V was shortened by 2 bases and J by 1 base, with 3 bases between the two germline ends. The germline V gene encodes CDR1 MNHEY and CDR2 SVGAGI. CDR3 amino acids: CASSYESGNTIYF. DNA of the CDR3: TGTGCCAGCAGTTACGAGTCTGGAAACACCATATATTTT.

The chain combines TRBV4-3 with TRBJ2-3; no clear D. The germline gives CDR1 LGHNA, CDR2 YSLEER. V shed 0 bases and J shed 5 bases, with 6 bases lying between them. The CDR3 runs to 13 residues. The CDR3 here is CASSQEALDTQYF. The CDR3 DNA follows: TGCGCCAGCAGCCAAGAGGCCCTAGATACGCAGTATTTT.

The V and J genes are TRBV4-1 and TRBJ1-2, with D possibly TRBD1 on 5 matching bases. Germline V lookup: CDR1 MGHRA, CDR2 YSYEKL. The CDR3 runs 16 residues. V was clipped by 2 bases and J by 2 bases, with 15 bases between them. The CDR3, as DNA: TGCGCCAGCAGCCAAATCTCGGGGGGAGTAAACTATGGCTACACCTTC. Translated: CASSQISGGVNYGYTF.

V usage is TRBV28 and J usage is TRBJ2-7; 8 bases line up with TRBD2. Germline trimming cut 5 bases from V and 0 bases from J; bases unmatched to any gene: 9. Germline-derived CDR1 and CDR2 are MDHEN and SYDVKM. The CDR3 loop spans 16 amino acids. The CDR3: CASSPRSGEHSYEQYF. The CDR3 DNA reads as TGTGCCAGCAGTCCCCGTAGCGGGGAACACTCCTACGAGCAGTACTTC.

This clone was counted a few times. This sequence joins TRBV6-5 and TRBJ2-7; 8 bases agree with TRBD1. There are 15 residues in the CDR3. Trimming took 0 bases from V and 2 from J; bases not matched to a gene: 3. CDR1 is MNHEY and CDR2 is SVGAGI in the germline V gene. Here the CDR3 DNA reads TGTGCCAGCAGTTACTCGCCGGACAGGGCCTACGAGCAGTACTTC. Protein product: CASSYSPDRAYEQYF.